This TCR beta chain was found in a study of T-cell memory formation after mild COVID-19. Notes on the study in general: Pre-infection memory showed some responding clones, and this suggested that cross-reactive memory joined. Mainly CM and EM harbored the contracting CD4+ clones; mainly EMRA harbored the CD8+ ones. A balance of CD4 and CD8 characterized clones contracting day 15 to 85, whereas later expanders leaned CD4+.

The V and J ends lost 0 bases and 8 bases, in that order; junction bases with no gene match: 6. This CDR3 has 14 residues. The germline V gene encodes CDR1 SGHRS and CDR2 YFSETQ. This clonotype has a handful of counts. As yet, its antigen is unknown. 5'RACE with constant-segment primers built TCRalpha and TCRbeta cDNA libraries with UMIs. TCRdb re-analysed the 5' RACE reads in MiXCR, keeping a single row per CDR3 protein. The sample has 450,000 or so distinct CDR3 sequences; nearly 25% are singletons. Sequenced input: PBMCs or a T cell subset sorted from them (not recorded which). The gene calls are TRBV5-1 and TRBJ1-2; 8 bases line up with TRBD1. The receptor was isolated from an adult woman who had mild COVID-19 (a few samples of this study predate the infection). Cell type and time point are not known. The CDR3 reads CASSLEGQAVGYTF. Here the CDR3 DNA reads TGCGCCAGCAGCTTGGAGGGACAGGCTGTAGGCTACACCTTC.